These 9 T cell receptor beta chains originate from one sample sequenced in a study of brain T cells in children with intractable seizures (dated by TCRdb to 2020 to 2023). The library was prepared using the immunoSEQ multiplex PCR assay. The table was pulled from immuneACCESS by TCRdb, which kept in-frame rearrangements only. Such tables lose some clones; where checked, under half of the loss comes from unresolved V genes, and the rest has no known cause. This sample holds 1,500 to 1,900 clones; about four fifths were observed only once. The ten largest account for roughly 19% of the sample. What the time point label conveys for this sample: resected brain tissue, or blood drawn just prior to surgery. Surgery cases with the highest brain T cell transcript signatures were selected for TCR beta chain sequencing of brain tissue and, where available, blood. Source: resected brain tissue, taken at surgery. The receptors were sampled from a boy aged 5-17 years with focal cortical dysplasia and intractable seizures.

The rearrangement links TRBV6-1 to TRBJ1-5, with 7 bases lining up with TRBD1. CDR3 length equals 16 residues. The ends lost 3 bases at V and 4 bases at J; junction bases unmatched: 9. The germline V gene encodes CDR1 MNHNS and CDR2 SASEGT. The CDR3: CASSDEIRGGNQPQHF. In DNA form, the CDR3 reads TGTGCCAGCAGTGACGAAATCAGGGGGGGAAATCAGCCCCAGCATTTT.

This clone was seen a few times. The V gene is TRBV19, the J gene TRBJ2-3; the match to TRBD2 covers 13 bases. V was clipped by 2 bases and J by 4 bases; unmatched bases: 3. Germline lookup yields CDR1 LNHDA and CDR2 SQIVND (reference sequence). This CDR3 is built from 16 residues. The CDR3 nucleotides are TGTGCCAGTAGTATAAGGGGACTAGCGGGATCAGATACGCAGTATTTT. Its translation: CASSIRGLAGSDTQYF.

The chain links TRBV20-1 to TRBJ2-7; the D is unclear. The V end lost 6 bases, the J end lost 3 bases, and 9 bases lay between the germline ends. The CDR3 has 11 residues. Germline V gene data show CDR1 as DFQATT and CDR2 as SNEGSKA (reference sequence). This chain's CDR3 is CSASLNYEQYV. The CDR3 nucleotides read TGCAGTGCGTCGCTTAACTACGAGCAGTACGTC.

This clone was seen a handful of times. The V gene is TRBV7-9, the J gene TRBJ1-2; no reliable D call. Germline CDR1 and CDR2: SEHNR and FQNEAQ (reference sequence). The ends were cut back, 5 bases at V and 4 bases at J, with 14 bases in the middle. This CDR3 comprises 14 residues. This chain's CDR3 is CASSPGLFSYGYTF. The CDR3 coding sequence is TGTGCCAGCAGCCCCGGACTCTTTTCCTATGGCTACACCTTC.

The chain joins TRBV2 to TRBJ1-1; D not resolved. Germline V CDR1 and CDR2: SNHLY, FYNNEI. The CDR3 totals 13 residues. Trimming left V 3 bases short and J 0 bases short, with 5 bases between. The CDR3 nucleotides read TGTGCCAGCAGTGAGTTAGTGAACACTGAAGCTTTCTTT. Its protein product is CASSELVNTEAFF.

This clone has only one observation. This chain joins TRBV5-6 and TRBJ2-7; 8 nucleotides match TRBD2. This CDR3 comprises 14 residues. Germline V lookup: CDR1 SGHDT, CDR2 YYEEEE. The junction had 6 bases not matched to a gene; V was cut back by 0 bases and J by 7 bases. CDR3 bases: TGTGCCAGCAGCTTGGATAGCGGGGTCCGGGAGCAGTACGTC. It yields the protein CASSLDSGVREQYV.

This CDR3 reads CSVEPIGQTNYGYTF. CDR3 sequence (DNA): TGCAGCGTCGAACCTATAGGACAAACTAACTATGGCTACACCTTC. This chain joins TRBV29-1 and TRBJ1-2; TRBD1 might be the D (5 bases). This CDR3 is built from 15 residues. V was cut by 6 bases and J by 0 bases, with 17 bases left in between. The V gene's germline CDR1 is SQVTM and CDR2 ANQGSEA.

This chain uses TRBV28 with TRBJ1-1; D is undetermined. The CDR3 sequence is 13 residues long. Trimming cost V 5 bases and J 0 bases, with 7 bases left between them. Germline V gives CDR1 MDHEN, CDR2 SYDVKM. CDR3 DNA: TGTGCCAGCAGTCTGATCATGAACACTGAAGCTTTCTTT. Its protein is CASSLIMNTEAFF.

The CDR3 nucleotides read TGTGCCAGCAGTGACTCGGAATACAATGAGCAGTTCTTC. Its translation: CASSDSEYNEQFF. The chain uses TRBV6-4 and TRBJ2-1, with unresolved D. V gave up 0 bases and J gave up 4 bases, with 4 bases separating them. CDR1 is MRHNA and CDR2 is SNTAGT in the germline V gene. The CDR3 sequence is 13 residues long.